These T cell receptor beta chains were read from a single sample in a study of cytomegalovirus exposure and HLA in healthy donors. Sequencing was performed with immunoSEQ multiplex PCR; in TCRdb, only in-frame clones are kept and a portion is missing. Its listing shows roughly 120,000 clones. The sample comprised PBMCs. The receptors were gathered from a man aged 40-55 years in good health and CMV-seronegative. CDR3s include the opening cysteine and the closing phenylalanine or tryptophan. A D gene is named only where the DNA matches it firmly.

J gene | D gene | V gene | CDR3 protein | CDR3 DNA
TRBJ2-5 | TRBD1 | TRBV13 | CASSLVAQGNRETQYF | TGTGCCAGCAGCTTAGTGGCACAGGGGAACAGAGAGACCCAGTACTTC
TRBJ2-1 | TRBD2 | TRBV2 | CASSPPGLAGGEQFF | TGTGCCAGCAGTCCTCCGGGACTAGCGGGAGGTGAGCAGTTCTTC
TRBJ2-7 | TRBD2 | TRBV28 | CASSLFASGTYEQYF | TGTGCCAGCAGTTTATTTGCTAGCGGGACCTACGAGCAGTACTTC
TRBJ1-1 | NA | TRBV19 | CASIPPGGVIMNTEAFF | TGTGCCAGTATCCCCCCGGGGGGGGTGATCATGAACACTGAAGCTTTCTTT
TRBJ1-5 | NA | TRBV4-1 | CASSQEVTGSNQPQHF | TGCGCCAGCAGCCAAGAGGTCACAGGGAGCAATCAGCCCCAGCATTTT
TRBJ1-5 | NA | TRBV7-8 | CASSPDRVSNQPQHF | TGTGCCAGCAGCCCGGACAGAGTTAGCAATCAGCCCCAGCATTTT
TRBJ2-3 | TRBD2 | TRBV5-1 | CASSSGLAGSTDTQYF | TGCGCCAGCAGCTCCGGACTAGCGGGAAGCACAGATACGCAGTATTTT
TRBJ2-1 | NA | TRBV18 | CASSPTTGYNEQFF | TGTGCCAGCTCACCTACTACAGGTTACAATGAGCAGTTCTTC
TRBJ2-3 | TRBD2 | TRBV4-2 | CASSSRKESGRPTDTQYF | TGTGCCAGCAGCTCACGGAAGGAAAGCGGGAGGCCCACAGATACGCAGTATTTT
TRBJ2-6 | NA | TRBV7-6 | CASSLVTQAFSGANVLTF | TGTGCCAGCAGCTTAGTGACACAGGCTTTCTCTGGGGCCAACGTCCTGACTTTC
TRBJ2-1 | TRBD2 | TRBV4-1 | CASSQDPAGTYNEQFF | TGCGCCAGCAGCCAAGATCCAGCGGGAACTTACAATGAGCAGTTCTTC
TRBJ2-3 | NA | TRBV5-1 | CASSLGFGGTASTDTQYF | TGCGCCAGCAGCTTGGGTTTCGGCGGGACGGCTAGCACAGATACGCAGTATTTT
TRBJ2-1 | NA | TRBV5-1 | CASSLGYSGNEQFF | TGCGCCAGCAGCTTGGGATACTCAGGGAATGAGCAGTTCTTC
TRBJ2-3 | TRBD2 | TRBV7-2 | CASSRTSGRAEGTQYF | TGTGCCAGCAGCCGGACTAGCGGGAGGGCCGAGGGTACGCAGTATTTT
TRBJ1-5 | NA | TRBV19 | CASSPRTYIFSNQPQHF | TGTGCCAGTAGTCCTCGGACATACATTTTTAGCAATCAGCCCCAGCATTTT
TRBJ1-2 | NA | TRBV5-1 | CANSLVGREDGYTF | TGCGCCAACAGCTTGGTGGGCAGGGAGGATGGCTACACCTTC
TRBJ2-7 | NA | TRBV18 | CASSPRADRYEQYF | TGTGCCAGCTCACCACGGGCAGACCGCTACGAGCAGTACTTC
TRBJ2-7 | NA | TRBV6-1 | CASERAGTYEQYF | TGTGCCAGCGAGCGGGCCGGAACCTACGAGCAGTACTTC
TRBJ2-3 | TRBD2 | TRBV18 | CASSQLAGVLRGSTDTQYF | TGTGCCAGCTCACAACTAGCGGGAGTCCTACGGGGGAGCACAGATACGCAGTATTTT